The 26 T cell receptor beta chains in this list originate from one sample, sequenced in a study of cytomegalovirus exposure and HLA in healthy donors. Primers: 60 Vbeta forward and 13 Jbeta reverse. Produced via immunoSEQ multiplex PCR; TCRdb's table is partial and in-frame only. The sample contains 200,000 to 250,000 clones, 79% of which appear only once. Sequencing input: PBMCs. These receptors all come from a man between 50 and 59 years old in good health and CMV-seronegative.

This clone was picked up one time. CDR3 sequence (DNA): TGTGCCAGCAGTTTGGAGCTGAACACTGAAGCTTTCTTT. This gives the protein CASSLELNTEAFF. V and J are TRBV27 and TRBJ1-1; D is undetermined. Germline V lookup: CDR1 MNHEY, CDR2 SMNVEV (reference sequence). This CDR3 contains 13 residues. Trimming took 3 bases from V and 0 from J, leaving 5 bases between them.

The sample holds a few counts of this clone. The rearrangement uses TRBV29-1 and TRBJ1-2, with 9 bases that match TRBD1. V trimming: 6 bases; J trimming: 1 base; junction bases outside the gene matches: 9. The CDR3 length is 15 residues. CDR1 SQVTM and CDR2 ANQGSEA come from the germline V gene. CDR3 region: CSVPQRQGGNYGYTF. Here the CDR3 DNA reads TGCAGCGTCCCACAACGACAGGGGGGTAACTATGGCTACACCTTC.

Only a few counts were recorded for this clone. This chain connects TRBV5-1 to TRBJ2-3, with D possibly TRBD2 on 7 matching bases. The V end was cut by 1 base, the J end by 4 bases, with 13 bases between. The CDR3 is 15 residues long. Germline V gene sequence: CDR1 SGHRS, CDR2 YFSETQ. As DNA, the CDR3 is TGCGCCAGCAGCTTGAGGGGGAGGGCCGCAGATACGCAGTATTTT. As protein: CASSLRGRAADTQYF.

The genes are TRBV27 and TRBJ2-1, with TRBD1 matching 11 bases. V gave up 7 bases and J gave up 12 bases; unmatched junction bases: 8. CDR1 is MNHEY, CDR2 SMNVEV, per germline (reference sequence). There are 13 residues in the CDR3. CDR3 region: CASIGTGGSAQFF. The DNA for the CDR3 is TGTGCCAGCATAGGGACAGGGGGTAGCGCGCAGTTCTTC.

The rearrangement joins TRBV7-9 to TRBJ2-1; 8 bases are shared with TRBD2. This CDR3 is 12 amino acids long. From germline, CDR1 is SEHNR and CDR2 FQNEAQ (reference sequence). Trimming took 6 bases from V and 5 from J; bases not matched to a gene: 0. The CDR3 DNA sequence: TGTGCCAGCAGGGGACTAGACAATGAGCAGTTCTTC. Its translation is CASRGLDNEQFF.

This rearrangement joins TRBV27 to TRBJ2-7, with 12 bases aligning to TRBD2. The CDR3 spans 14 residues. V lost 6 bases and J lost 5; bases outside the gene matches: 5. Germline lookup yields CDR1 MNHEY and CDR2 SMNVEV (reference sequence). The CDR3 sequence: CASSGLAGNNEQYF. The CDR3 DNA reads as TGTGCCAGCAGCGGACTAGCGGGGAATAACGAGCAGTACTTC.

J is TRBJ1-1 and V is TRBV27; D perhaps matches TRBD1 (6 bases). V shed 3 bases and J shed 4 bases, with 9 bases lying between them. The CDR3 has 13 residues. Germline V gene data show CDR1 as MNHEY and CDR2 as SMNVEV (reference sequence). CDR3 region: CASSLGGGTEAFF. The DNA of the CDR3 is TGTGCCAGCAGTTTGGGAGGGGGCACTGAAGCTTTCTTT.

V gene TRBV5-3 combines with J gene TRBJ2-5, with TRBD2 matching over 7 bases. TRBV5-3 is reported as an ORF; its role is uncertain. CDR3 length: 15 residues. V trimming: 2 bases; J trimming: 3 bases; junction bases outside the gene matches: 7. The CDR3 sequence is CARSLRLAEEETQYF. Written as DNA, the CDR3 is TGTGCCAGAAGCTTACGGCTAGCGGAAGAAGAGACCCAGTACTTC.

With regard to this clone: The same CDR3 is also encoded by other DNA sequences in this sample. The V gene is TRBV19, the J gene TRBJ1-5; 9 bases fit TRBD1. The length of the CDR3 is 15 residues. Germline assignment: CDR1 LNHDA and CDR2 SQIVND (reference sequence). The V gene end was trimmed by 7 bases and the J gene end by 0 bases; junction bases not matched to a gene: 4. The CDR3 region is CASTRDRASNQPQHF. CDR3 bases: TGTGCCAGTACCCGGGACAGGGCTAGCAATCAGCCCCAGCATTTT.

The V gene is TRBV30, the J gene TRBJ1-2; tentatively, D is TRBD1 (5 bases). Germline values: CDR1 GTSNPN, CDR2 SVGIG (reference sequence). CDR3 length: 13 residues. Between the trimmed V and J ends, which lost 2 bases and 11 bases, there was a span of 18 bases. CDR3 DNA sequence: TGTGCCTGGAGTAGGGGCAGCCCAGGAGGGTACACCTTC. It specifies CAWSRGSPGGYTF.

This clone was counted a single time. The J gene is TRBJ2-7, the V gene TRBV28, with 7 bases aligning to TRBD2. CDR1 is MDHEN and CDR2 is SYDVKM in the germline V gene. V gave up 6 bases and J gave up 7 bases; unmatched junction bases: 21. This CDR3 has 17 amino acids. CDR3 bases: TGTGCCAGCAGCACTTCCGGGACTACCTACCACTTACTAGAGCAGTACTTC. Its translation: CASSTSGTTYHLLEQYF.

In its sample, this clone was seen a few times. The genes are TRBV29-1 and TRBJ2-7; the match to TRBD2 covers 10 bases. Germline V gives CDR1 SQVTM, CDR2 ANQGSEA. The CDR3 has 14 residues. J gave up 3 bases and V 6 bases, and 8 bases lay outside the gene matches. The CDR3 coding sequence is TGCAGCGTAGCAGCGGGGGGGTCGGGCTACGAGCAGTACTTC. The encoded protein is CSVAAGGSGYEQYF.

The rearrangement joins TRBV5-4 to TRBJ2-2; weak D call: TRBD1 (6 bases). V lost 4 bases and J lost 1, with 11 bases in between. Germline CDR1 SGHNT, CDR2 YYREEE (reference sequence). The CDR3 has 15 amino acids. Here the CDR3 DNA reads TGTGCCAGCAGCCTCGGGACATTGAACACCGGGGAGCTGTTTTTT. Amino acid sequence: CASSLGTLNTGELFF.

This rearrangement joins TRBV27 to TRBJ1-2; no clear D gene. Germline CDR1 is MNHEY and CDR2 is SMNVEV (reference sequence). The CDR3 has 14 residues. Trimming removed 2 bases at V and 9 bases at J, with 16 bases between. The DNA for the CDR3 is TGTGCCAGCAGTTTAGCCTTGAAGAGTACTAGCTACACCTTC. This sequence encodes CASSLALKSTSYTF.

Points on this clone: The sample carries other DNA sequences with the same CDR3. The chain links TRBV6-5 to TRBJ1-1, with 8 bases fitting TRBD1. V was clipped by 5 bases and J by 4 bases; unmatched bases: 3. This CDR3 contains 13 residues. Germline CDR1 MNHEY, CDR2 SVGAGI. The CDR3 nucleotides read TGTGCCAGCAGTAGACAGGGGAGCACTGAAGCTTTCTTT. Translating gives CASSRQGSTEAFF.

This clone has only a few counts. CDR3 amino acids: CALAGDNGYTF. The DNA of the CDR3 is TGTGCCCTGGCGGGGGACAATGGCTACACCTTC. The chain is built from TRBV28 and TRBJ1-2, with a weak D call TRBD1 (6 bases). CDR1 is MDHEN, CDR2 SYDVKM, per germline. V lost 11 bases and J 6 bases, leaving 13 bases between the germline ends. The CDR3 length is 11 residues.

This chain joins TRBV18 and TRBJ2-7; possible D gene TRBD2, 5 bases. Germline-derived CDR1 and CDR2 are KGHSH and LQKENI. The CDR3 consists of 15 residues. The V and J ends lost 3 bases and 4 bases respectively, with 16 bases between them. DNA of the CDR3: TGTGCCAGCTCACCCCCTGAGGGTGGTAGATACGAGCAGTACTTC. Translated: CASSPPEGGRYEQYF.

The chain couples TRBV2 to TRBJ1-2; TRBD1 matches 8 bases. V dropped 7 bases and J dropped 4; count of bases not matched to a gene: 8. The CDR3 is made up of 14 amino acids. CDR1 is SNHLY, CDR2 FYNNEI, per germline. CDR3: CASNPGQGTYGYTF. CDR3 nucleotides: TGTGCCAGCAACCCCGGACAGGGCACCTATGGCTACACCTTC. Based on the CDR3 plus reference TRBV2 and TRBJ1-2, the full variable domain is EPEVTQTPSHQVTQMGQEVILRCVPISNHLYFYWYRQILGQKVEFLVSFYNNEISEKSEIFDDQFSVERPDGSNFTLKIRSTKLEDSAMYFCASNPGQGTYGYTFGSGTRLTVV.

The J gene is TRBJ1-5, the V gene TRBV6-5, with D possibly matching TRBD1 (6 bases). The CDR3 extends over 14 amino acids. Germline assignment: CDR1 MNHEY and CDR2 SVGAGI. The V end lost 6 bases, the J end lost 2 bases, and 11 bases lay between the germline ends. CDR3 coding DNA: TGTGCCAGCAGAACAGGGAAAGGCAATCAGCCCCAGCATTTT. Protein: CASRTGKGNQPQHF.

The gene calls are TRBV25-1 and TRBJ1-5, with a possible D match to TRBD1 (5 bases). The CDR3 loop spans 15 amino acids. Trimming took 3 bases from V and 7 from J, leaving 16 bases between them. Looked up from germline, CDR1 is MGHDK and CDR2 is SYGVNS. Here the CDR3 DNA reads TGTGCCAGCAGTGACGACAGTGCCGGAGAGCAGCCCCAGCATTTT. This gives the protein CASSDDSAGEQPQHF.

The chain couples TRBV18 to TRBJ1-1; 7 bases align to TRBD1. Trimming took 5 bases from V and 4 from J; bases not matched to a gene: 13. The V gene's germline CDR1 is KGHSH and CDR2 LQKENI. The CDR3 has 16 amino acids. CDR3 bases: TGTGCCAGCTCATCATTAACAGGGGCGAAATCCACTGAAGCTTTCTTT. Translation: CASSSLTGAKSTEAFF.

V is TRBV6-6 and J is TRBJ2-7, with D tentatively TRBD2 (6 bases). The V end was cut by 10 bases, the J end by 0 bases, with 13 bases between. Germline CDR1 reads MNHNY; CDR2 reads SVGAGI (reference sequence). The CDR3 loop spans 13 amino acids. The DNA for the CDR3 is TGTGCCATCTCCGGGGGTAGCTCCTACGAGCAGTACTTC. Translation gives CAISGGSSYEQYF.

The chain couples TRBV2 to TRBJ2-1, with TRBD2 matching over 14 bases. The CDR3 is made up of 17 amino acids. The V and J ends lost 10 bases and 6 bases, in that order; junction bases with no gene match: 14. CDR1 and CDR2 (germline): SNHLY, FYNNEI. The CDR3 sequence is CATRGTSGSIFGNEQFF. DNA for the CDR3: TGTGCCACAAGGGGGACTAGCGGGAGTATTTTTGGCAATGAGCAGTTCTTC.

J is TRBJ2-7 and V is TRBV9, with D possibly TRBD2 on 6 matching bases. The CDR3 extends over 12 amino acids. CDR1 and CDR2 (germline): SGDLS, YYNGEE. Deletions cut 5 bases from V and 0 bases from J, with 6 bases between. CDR3 amino acids: CASRDYSYEQYF. The CDR3 DNA follows: TGTGCCAGCAGGGACTACTCCTACGAGCAGTACTTC.

The CDR3 bases are TGTGCCTCCCGGACAGGGGTGACCTACGAGCAGTACTTC. Translation gives CASRTGVTYEQYF. V usage is TRBV21-1 and J usage is TRBJ2-7; TRBD1 is the table's D call and was not checked against the DNA. TRBV21-1 is a pseudogene locus. The CDR3 totals 13 residues.

This chain links TRBV2 with TRBJ2-5; 9 bases align to TRBD1. CDR3 size: 15 residues. Germline values: CDR1 SNHLY, CDR2 FYNNEI. The ends lost 5 bases at V and 4 bases at J; junction bases unmatched: 8. The CDR3 DNA sequence: TGTGCCAGCAGTTTGGACAGGGGAGGGCGAGAGACCCAGTACTTC. The encoded protein is CASSLDRGGRETQYF.